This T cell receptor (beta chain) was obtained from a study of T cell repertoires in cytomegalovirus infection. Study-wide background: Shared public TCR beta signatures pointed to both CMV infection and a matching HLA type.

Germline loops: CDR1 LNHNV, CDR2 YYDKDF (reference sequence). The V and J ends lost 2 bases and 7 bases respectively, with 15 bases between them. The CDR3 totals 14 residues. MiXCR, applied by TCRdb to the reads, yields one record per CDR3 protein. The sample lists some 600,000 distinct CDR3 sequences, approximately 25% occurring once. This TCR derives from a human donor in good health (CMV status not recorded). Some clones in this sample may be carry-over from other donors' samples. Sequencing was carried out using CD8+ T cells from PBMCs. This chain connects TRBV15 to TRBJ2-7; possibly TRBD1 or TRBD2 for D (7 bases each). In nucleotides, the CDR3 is TGTGCCACCAGCAGACCCGGGACAGCGGGGGAGCAGTACTTC. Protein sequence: CATSRPGTAGEQYF. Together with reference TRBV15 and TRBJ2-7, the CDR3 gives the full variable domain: DAMVIQNPRYQVTQFGKPVTLSCSQTLNHNVMYWYQQKSSQAPKLLFHYYDKDFNNEADTPDNFQSRRPNTSFCFLDIRSPGLGDTAMYLCATSRPGTAGEQYFGPGTRLTVT.